This T cell receptor (beta chain) was sequenced for a study of cytomegalovirus exposure and HLA in healthy donors. PCR employed 60 Vbeta and 13 Jbeta primers. Here immunoSEQ multiplex PCR was the method, and the copy in TCRdb shows in-frame clones only, minus some. The table records 150,000 or so clones, roughly 80% of them present only once. Broader study findings: Highest at DRB1 and lowest at HLA-C, TCR association rates differed among HLA loci in a later analysis.

Comments on this clone: Its antigen is unidentified.

The sequenced sample consisted of PBMCs. The sequence was collected from a man aged 40-55 years in good health and CMV-seropositive.

CDR3 protein: CASTPGDRPYEQYF. The CDR3 bases are TGTGCCAGCACCCCTGGGGACAGACCCTACGAGCAGTACTTC. This sequence joins TRBV6-6 and TRBJ2-7; 7 bases align to TRBD1. Losses at the gene ends were 7 bases for V and 2 bases for J; bases not matched to a gene: 8. This CDR3 has 14 residues. Germline-derived CDR1 and CDR2 are MNHNY and SVGAGI (reference sequence).